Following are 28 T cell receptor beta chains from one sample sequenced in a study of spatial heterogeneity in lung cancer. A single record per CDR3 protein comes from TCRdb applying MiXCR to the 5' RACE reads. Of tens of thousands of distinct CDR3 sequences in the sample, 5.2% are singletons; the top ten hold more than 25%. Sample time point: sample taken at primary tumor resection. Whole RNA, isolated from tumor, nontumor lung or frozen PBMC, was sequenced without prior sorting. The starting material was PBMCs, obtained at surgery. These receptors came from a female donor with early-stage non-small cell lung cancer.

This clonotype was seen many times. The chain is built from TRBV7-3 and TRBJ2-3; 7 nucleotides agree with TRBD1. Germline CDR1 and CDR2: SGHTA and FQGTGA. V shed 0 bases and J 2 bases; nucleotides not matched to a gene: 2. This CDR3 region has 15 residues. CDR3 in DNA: TGTGCCAGCAGCTTAACGGGGACAGACACAGATACGCAGTATTTT. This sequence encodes CASSLTGTDTDTQYF.

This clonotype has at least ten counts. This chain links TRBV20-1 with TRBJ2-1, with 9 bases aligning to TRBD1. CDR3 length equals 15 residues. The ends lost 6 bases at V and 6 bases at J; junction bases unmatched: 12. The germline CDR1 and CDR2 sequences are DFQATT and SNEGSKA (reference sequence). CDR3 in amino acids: CSARDRVVATNEQFF. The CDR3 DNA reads TGCAGTGCCAGGGACAGGGTGGTAGCGACCAATGAGCAGTTCTTC.

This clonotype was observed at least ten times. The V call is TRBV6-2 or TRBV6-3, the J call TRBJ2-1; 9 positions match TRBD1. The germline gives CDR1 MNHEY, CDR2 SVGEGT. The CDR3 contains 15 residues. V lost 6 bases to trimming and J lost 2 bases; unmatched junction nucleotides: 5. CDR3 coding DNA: TGTGCCAGCAGACCCAGACAGGGGGCCTACAATGAGCAGTTCTTC. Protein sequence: CASRPRQGAYNEQFF.

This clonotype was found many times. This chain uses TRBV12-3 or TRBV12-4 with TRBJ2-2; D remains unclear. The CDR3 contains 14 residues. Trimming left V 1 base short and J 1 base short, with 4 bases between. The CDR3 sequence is CASSLVRNTGELFF. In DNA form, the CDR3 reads TGTGCCAGCAGTTTAGTGCGGAACACCGGGGAGCTGTTTTTT.

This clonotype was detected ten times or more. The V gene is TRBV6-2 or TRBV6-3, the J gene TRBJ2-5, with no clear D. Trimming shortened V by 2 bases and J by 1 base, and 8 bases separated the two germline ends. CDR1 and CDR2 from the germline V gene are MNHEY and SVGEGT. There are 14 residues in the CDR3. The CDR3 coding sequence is TGTGCCAGCAGTTACCTGACGGTCCAAGAGACCCAGTACTTC. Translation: CASSYLTVQETQYF.

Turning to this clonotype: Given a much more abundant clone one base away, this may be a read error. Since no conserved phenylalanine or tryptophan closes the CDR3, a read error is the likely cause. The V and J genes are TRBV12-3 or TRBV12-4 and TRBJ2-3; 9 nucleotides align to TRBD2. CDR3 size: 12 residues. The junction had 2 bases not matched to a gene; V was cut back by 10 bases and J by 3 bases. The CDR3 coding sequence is TGTGCCACGAGCGGGGGGACAGATACGCAGTATCTT. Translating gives CATSGGTDTQYL.

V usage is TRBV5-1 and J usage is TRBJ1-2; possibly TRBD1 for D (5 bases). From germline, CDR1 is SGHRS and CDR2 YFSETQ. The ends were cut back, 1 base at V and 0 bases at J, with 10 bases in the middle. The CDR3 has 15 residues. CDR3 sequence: CASSLSGGPNYGYTF. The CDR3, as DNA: TGCGCCAGCAGCTTGTCCGGGGGTCCTAACTATGGCTACACCTTC.

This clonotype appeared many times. CDR3 protein: CASSLGFESYEQYF. In nucleotides, the CDR3 is TGTGCCAGCAGCTTAGGATTCGAATCCTACGAGCAGTACTTC. This chain joins TRBV7-2 and TRBJ2-7, with D uncertain. The CDR3 runs to 14 residues. Germline V gene data show CDR1 as SGHTA and CDR2 as FQGNSA. V dropped 1 base and J dropped 1 base, with 8 bases sitting between them.

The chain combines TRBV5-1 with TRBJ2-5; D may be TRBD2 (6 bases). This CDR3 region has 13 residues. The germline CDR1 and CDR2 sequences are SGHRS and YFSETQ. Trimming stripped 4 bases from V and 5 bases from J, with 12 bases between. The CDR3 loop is CASSRGSSETQYF. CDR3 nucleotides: TGCGCCAGCAGCCGGGGGAGTTCTGAGACCCAGTACTTC.

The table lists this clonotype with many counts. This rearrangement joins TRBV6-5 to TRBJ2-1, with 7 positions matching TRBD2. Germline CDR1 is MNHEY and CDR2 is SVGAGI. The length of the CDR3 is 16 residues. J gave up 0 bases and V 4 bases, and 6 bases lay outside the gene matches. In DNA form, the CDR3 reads TGTGCCAGCAGTTCCCCTGGCGGGAGCTCCTACAATGAGCAGTTCTTC. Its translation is CASSSPGGSSYNEQFF.

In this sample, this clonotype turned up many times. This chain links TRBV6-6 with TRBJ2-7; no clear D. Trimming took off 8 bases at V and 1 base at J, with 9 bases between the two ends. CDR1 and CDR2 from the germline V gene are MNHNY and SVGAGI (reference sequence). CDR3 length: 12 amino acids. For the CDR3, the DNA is TGTGCCAGCTCCCCGGCGTCCTACGAGCAGTACTTC. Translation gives CASSPASYEQYF.

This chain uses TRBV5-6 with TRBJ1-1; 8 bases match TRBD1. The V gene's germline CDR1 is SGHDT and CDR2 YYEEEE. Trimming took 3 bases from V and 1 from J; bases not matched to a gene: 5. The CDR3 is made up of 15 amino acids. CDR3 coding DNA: TGTGCCAGCAGCTACGGGACAGGAGGGAACACTGAAGCTTTCTTT. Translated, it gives CASSYGTGGNTEAFF.

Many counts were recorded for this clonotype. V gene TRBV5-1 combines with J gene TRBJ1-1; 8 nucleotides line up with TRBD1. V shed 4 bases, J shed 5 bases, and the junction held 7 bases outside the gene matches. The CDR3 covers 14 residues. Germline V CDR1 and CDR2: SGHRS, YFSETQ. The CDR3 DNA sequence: TGCGCCAGCAGCCCCGGACAGGGAGGGACTGAAGCTTTCTTT. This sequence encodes CASSPGQGGTEAFF.

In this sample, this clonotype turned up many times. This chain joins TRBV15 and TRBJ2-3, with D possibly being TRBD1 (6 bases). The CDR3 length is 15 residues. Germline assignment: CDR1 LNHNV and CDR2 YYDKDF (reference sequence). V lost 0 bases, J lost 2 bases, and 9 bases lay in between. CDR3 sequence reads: CATSREGAFTDTQYF. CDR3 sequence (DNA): TGTGCCACCAGCAGAGAGGGGGCCTTCACAGATACGCAGTATTTT.

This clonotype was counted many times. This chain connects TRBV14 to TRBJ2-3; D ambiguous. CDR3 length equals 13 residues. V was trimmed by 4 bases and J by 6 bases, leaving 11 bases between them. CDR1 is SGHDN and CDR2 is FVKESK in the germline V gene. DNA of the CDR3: TGTGCCAGCAGCCTTTTCTCCTTGGATACGCAGTATTTT. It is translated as CASSLFSLDTQYF. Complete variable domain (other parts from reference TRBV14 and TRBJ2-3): EAGVTQFPSHSVIEKGQTVTLRCDPISGHDNLYWYRRVMGKEIKFLLHFVKESKQDESGMPNNRFLAERTGGTYSTLKVQPAELEDSGVYFCASSLFSLDTQYFGPGTRLTVL.

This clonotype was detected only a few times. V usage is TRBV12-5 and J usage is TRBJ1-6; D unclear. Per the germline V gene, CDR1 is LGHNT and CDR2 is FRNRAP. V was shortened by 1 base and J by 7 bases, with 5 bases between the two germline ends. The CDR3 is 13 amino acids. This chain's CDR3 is CASGLESNSPLHF. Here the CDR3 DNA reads TGTGCTAGTGGTTTGGAGTCAAATTCACCCCTCCACTTT.

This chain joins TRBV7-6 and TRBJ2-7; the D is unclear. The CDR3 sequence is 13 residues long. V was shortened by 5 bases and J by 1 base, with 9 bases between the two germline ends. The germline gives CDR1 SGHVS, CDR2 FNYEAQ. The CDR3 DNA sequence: TGTGCCAGCAGCGCAGACGAATCCTACGAGCAGTACTTC. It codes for CASSADESYEQYF.

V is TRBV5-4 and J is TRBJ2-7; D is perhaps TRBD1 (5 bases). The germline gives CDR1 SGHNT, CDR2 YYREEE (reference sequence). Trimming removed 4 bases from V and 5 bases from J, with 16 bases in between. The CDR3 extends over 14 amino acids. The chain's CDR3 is CASSHRSGFNEQYF. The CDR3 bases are TGTGCCAGCAGCCACCGCTCAGGGTTCAACGAGCAGTACTTC.

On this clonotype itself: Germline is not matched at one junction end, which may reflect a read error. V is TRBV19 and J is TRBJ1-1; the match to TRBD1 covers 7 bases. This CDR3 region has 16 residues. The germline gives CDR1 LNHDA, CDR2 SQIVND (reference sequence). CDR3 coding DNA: TGTGCCAGTAGTACCCGCCCGACAGGGTTGAAAACTGAAGCTTTCTTT. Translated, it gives CASSTRPTGLKTEAFF.

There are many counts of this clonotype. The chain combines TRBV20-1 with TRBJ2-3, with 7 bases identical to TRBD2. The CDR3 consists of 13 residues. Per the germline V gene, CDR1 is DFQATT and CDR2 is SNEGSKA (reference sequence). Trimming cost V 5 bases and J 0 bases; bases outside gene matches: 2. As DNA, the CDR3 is TGCAGTGCTCGGGAGGAAAGCACAGATACGCAGTATTTT. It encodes CSAREESTDTQYF.

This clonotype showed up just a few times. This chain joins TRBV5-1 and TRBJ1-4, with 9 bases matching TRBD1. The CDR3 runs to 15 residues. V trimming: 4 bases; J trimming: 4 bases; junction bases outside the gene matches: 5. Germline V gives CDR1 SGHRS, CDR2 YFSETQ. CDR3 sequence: CASSPGTGHNEKLFF. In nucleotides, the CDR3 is TGCGCCAGCAGCCCGGGGACAGGGCATAATGAAAAACTGTTTTTT.

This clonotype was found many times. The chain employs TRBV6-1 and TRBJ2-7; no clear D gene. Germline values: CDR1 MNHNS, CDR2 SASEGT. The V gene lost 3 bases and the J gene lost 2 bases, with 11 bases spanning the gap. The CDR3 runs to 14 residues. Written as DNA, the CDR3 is TGTGCCAGCAGTGATCTCAGGTTCCCCTACGAGCAGTACTTC. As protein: CASSDLRFPYEQYF.

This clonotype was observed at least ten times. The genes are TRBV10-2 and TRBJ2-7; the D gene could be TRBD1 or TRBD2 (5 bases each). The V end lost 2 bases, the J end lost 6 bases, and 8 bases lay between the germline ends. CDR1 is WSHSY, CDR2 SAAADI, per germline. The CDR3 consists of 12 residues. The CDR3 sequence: CASSEGTTEQYF. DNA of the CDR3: TGCGCCAGCAGTGAGGGGACCACCGAGCAGTACTTC.

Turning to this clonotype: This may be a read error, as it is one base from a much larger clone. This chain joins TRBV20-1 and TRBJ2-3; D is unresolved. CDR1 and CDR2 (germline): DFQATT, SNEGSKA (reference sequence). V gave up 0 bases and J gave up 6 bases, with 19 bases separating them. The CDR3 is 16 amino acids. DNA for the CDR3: TGCAGTGCTAGAGATCTAAGGGCCCGTTCCGTCGATACGCAGTATTTT. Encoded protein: CSARDLRARSVDTQYF.

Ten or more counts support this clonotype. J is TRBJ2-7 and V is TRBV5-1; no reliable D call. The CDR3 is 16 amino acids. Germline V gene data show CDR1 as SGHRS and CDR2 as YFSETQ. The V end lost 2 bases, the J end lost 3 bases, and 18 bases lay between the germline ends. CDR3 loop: CASSLKRDLESYEQYF. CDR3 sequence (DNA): TGCGCCAGCAGCTTAAAGCGAGACTTGGAGAGCTACGAGCAGTACTTC.

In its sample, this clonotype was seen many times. This CDR3 is CASSYPPGRGSTDTQYF. In DNA form, the CDR3 reads TGTGCCAGCAGCTACCCCCCGGGGCGTGGTAGCACAGATACGCAGTATTTT. J is TRBJ2-3 and V is TRBV7-2; D is perhaps TRBD1 or TRBD2 (5 bases each). The germline V gene encodes CDR1 SGHTA and CDR2 FQGNSA. V lost 4 bases and J lost 0, with 17 bases in between. The CDR3 spans 17 residues. Looking up the rest from reference TRBV7-2 and TRBJ2-3 gives the full variable domain: GAGVSQSPSNKVTEKGKDVELRCDPISGHTALYWYRQSLGQGLEFLIYFQGNSAPDKSGLPSDRFSAERTGGSVSTLTIQRTQQEDSAVYLCASSYPPGRGSTDTQYFGPGTRLTVL.

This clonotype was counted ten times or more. CDR3 coding DNA: TGTGCCATCAGTGGGGCCCAAGAGACCCAGTACTTC. Translation: CAISGAQETQYF. J is TRBJ2-5 and V is TRBV10-3, with unresolved D. The V end was cut by 4 bases, the J end by 1 base, with 4 bases between. The CDR3 runs to 12 residues. Germline lookup yields CDR1 ENHRY and CDR2 SYGVKD.

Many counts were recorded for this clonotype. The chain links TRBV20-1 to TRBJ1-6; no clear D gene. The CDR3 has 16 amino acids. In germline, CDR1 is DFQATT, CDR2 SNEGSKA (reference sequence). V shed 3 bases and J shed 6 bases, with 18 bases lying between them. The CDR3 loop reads CSARDFRSWVNSPLHF. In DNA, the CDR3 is TGCAGTGCTAGGGACTTTCGCTCGTGGGTTAATTCACCCCTCCACTTT.